A single sample gave rise to the 10 T cell receptor beta chains below, sequenced in a study of cytotoxic CD8 clonotypes in ibrutinib-treated CLL. The assay was immunoSEQ multiplex PCR, and TCRdb's table has in-frame clones only and misses some. The sample includes approximately 84,000 clones, roughly 86% seen only once; the top ten take under 6.5%. Specimen: PBMCs, collected before ibrutinib treatment. These receptors originate from a human donor with chronic lymphocytic leukemia.

Regarding this clone: Germline is not matched at one junction end, which may reflect a read error. The J gene is TRBJ1-1, the V gene TRBV20-1; D is ambiguous. CDR1 is DFQATT, CDR2 SNEGSKA, per germline (reference sequence). The CDR3 is made up of 11 amino acids. The CDR3 DNA reads as TGCAGTGCTGCGGTGAAAACTGAAGCTTTCTTT. It yields the protein CSAAVKTEAFF.

The V and J genes are TRBV29-1 and TRBJ2-4; TRBD1 matches 9 bases. Per germline, CDR1 SQVTM and CDR2 ANQGSEA. The CDR3 covers 12 residues. With V trimmed by 4 bases and J by 9 bases, 4 bases remained unmatched. CDR3 protein: CSVVRTGVIQYF. In DNA, the CDR3 is TGCAGCGTTGTGAGGACAGGGGTCATTCAGTACTTC. Together with reference TRBV29-1 and TRBJ2-4, the CDR3 gives the full variable domain: SAVISQKPSRDICQRGTSLTIQCQVDSQVTMMFWYRQQPGQSLTLIATANQGSEATYESGFVIDKFPISRPNLTFSTLTVSNMSPEDSSIYLCSVVRTGVIQYFGAGTRLSVL.

The genes are TRBV2 and TRBJ1-5; possibly TRBD1 for D (5 bases). Looked up from germline, CDR1 is SNHLY and CDR2 is FYNNEI. The CDR3 is 14 amino acids. Trimming shortened V by 5 bases and J by 7 bases, and 15 bases separated the two germline ends. The CDR3 DNA reads TGTGCCAGCAGTTTCCGGGACTTAAACCAGCCCCAGCATTTT. Its protein is CASSFRDLNQPQHF.

This CDR3 reads CATVPRTSGSNEQFF. DNA for the CDR3: TGTGCCACCGTACCTCGGACTAGCGGGAGTAATGAGCAGTTCTTC. The chain has TRBV19 and TRBJ2-1; 13 bases fit TRBD2. The CDR3 has 15 residues. Germline V CDR1 and CDR2: LNHDA, SQIVND (reference sequence). Trimming cost V 10 bases and J 7 bases; bases outside gene matches: 10.

There are a few counts of this clone. V usage is TRBV5-1 and J usage is TRBJ2-7; no clear D. The V end lost 1 base, the J end lost 6 bases, and 8 bases lay between the germline ends. Germline V gene lookup returns CDR1 SGHRS and CDR2 YFSETQ. CDR3 length: 12 amino acids. This chain's CDR3 is CASSLSQSEQYF. The CDR3 region has the DNA TGCGCCAGCAGCTTGTCCCAATCCGAGCAGTACTTC.

The V and J genes are TRBV4-3 and TRBJ2-2; TRBD2 might be the D (6 bases). The CDR3 is made up of 14 amino acids. CDR1 is LGHNA, CDR2 YSLEER, per germline. Trimming pared 4 bases from V and 6 bases from J, leaving 12 bases between. CDR3 residues: CASSPRRESGELFF. The DNA for the CDR3 is TGCGCCAGCAGCCCCAGGAGGGAATCCGGGGAGCTGTTTTTT.

The V and J genes are TRBV9 and TRBJ1-6; D is uncertain. This CDR3 region has 13 residues. Trimming cost V 7 bases and J 0 bases, with 5 bases left between them. The germline gives CDR1 SGDLS, CDR2 YYNGEE. The chain's CDR3 is CASSGSYNSPLHF. The DNA of the CDR3 is TGTGCCAGCTCAGGCTCCTATAATTCACCCCTCCACTTT.

This clone was picked up one time. The gene calls are TRBV7-3 and TRBJ2-5; 15 bases are shared with TRBD2. CDR3 length equals 17 residues. Germline CDR1 is SGHTA and CDR2 is FQGTGA. V shed 6 bases, J shed 1 base, and the junction held 6 bases outside the gene matches. Here the CDR3 DNA reads TGTGCCAGCAGTTCGGGACTAGCGGGAGGTATCCAAGAGACCCAGTACTTC. Its translation: CASSSGLAGGIQETQYF.

The V gene is TRBV28, the J gene TRBJ1-1; weak D call: TRBD1 (5 bases). Trimming took off 5 bases at V and 1 base at J, with 11 bases between the two ends. Germline assignment: CDR1 MDHEN and CDR2 SYDVKM. There are 14 residues in the CDR3. The CDR3 protein is CASSGGWTNTEAFF. The DNA for the CDR3 is TGTGCCAGCAGTGGGGGTTGGACGAACACTGAAGCTTTCTTT. The full variable domain, rest sourced from reference TRBV28 and TRBJ1-1, is DVKVTQSSRYLVKRTGEKVFLECVQDMDHENMFWYRQDPGLGLRLIYFSYDVKMKEKGDIPEGYSVSREKKERFSLILESASTNQTSMYLCASSGGWTNTEAFFGQGTRLTVV.

This rearrangement joins TRBV27 to TRBJ1-2; the D gene is possibly TRBD1 (5 bases). The CDR3 totals 13 residues. V was cut by 2 bases and J by 7 bases, with 11 bases left in between. CDR1 MNHEY and CDR2 SMNVEV come from the germline V gene (reference sequence). The CDR3 is CASSLIGDGGYTF. For the CDR3, the DNA is TGTGCCAGCAGTTTAATAGGGGACGGTGGCTACACCTTC.